The T cell receptor (beta chain) described here comes from a study of vaccination and CD4 T cells after COVID-19. Overall study context: Two mRNA vaccine doses were given, either BNT162b2 or mRNA-1273. In culture, cells were exposed to overlapping spike peptides from SARS-CoV-2, HCoV-NL63, HCoV-OC43 and HCoV-229E.

Germline CDR1 is LNHDA and CDR2 is SQIVND (reference sequence). The V gene lost 5 bases and the J gene lost 3 bases, with 10 bases spanning the gap. This CDR3 is built from 13 residues. A word on this clonotype: Antigen specificity is unknown.

The treatment denotes: roughly 11-day PBMC culture with coronavirus spike peptide pools or control peptides (ViraFEST assay). The Oncomine TCR Beta short-read assay was applied to DNA of cultured CD4+ T cells. TCRdb used MiXCR to reprocess the PCR reads, holding one entry per CDR3 protein. The table records about 23,000 distinct CDR3 sequences, about 53% of them present only once. Sequenced material: CD4+ T cells from blood, cultured in vitro. The source is a human donor who had recovered from COVID-19. V and J are TRBV19 and TRBJ1-2, with unresolved D. CDR3 DNA: TGTGCCAGTAGTTACCGGACCCACTATGGCTACACCTTC. It translates to CASSYRTHYGYTF.